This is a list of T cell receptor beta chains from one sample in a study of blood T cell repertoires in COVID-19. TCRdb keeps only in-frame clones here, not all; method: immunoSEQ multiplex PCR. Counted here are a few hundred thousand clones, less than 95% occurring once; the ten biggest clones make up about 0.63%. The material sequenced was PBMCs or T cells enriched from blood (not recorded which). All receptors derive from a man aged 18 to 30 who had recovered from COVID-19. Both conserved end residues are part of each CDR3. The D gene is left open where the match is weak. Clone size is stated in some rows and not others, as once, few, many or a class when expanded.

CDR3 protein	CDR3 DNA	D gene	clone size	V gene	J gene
CASSQPGGGNTGELFF	TGTGCCAGCAGCCAACCGGGGGGTGGGAACACCGGGGAGCTGTTTTTT	TRBD2	-	TRBV7-8	TRBJ2-2
CASSYESTGNSPLHF	TGTGCCAGCAGTTACGAATCTACAGGGAATTCACCCCTCCACTTT	-	few	TRBV6-5	TRBJ1-6
CASSAGQGDAFF	TGCGCCAGCAGTGCGGGTCAGGGGGATGCTTTCTTT	TRBD1	-	TRBV10-1	TRBJ1-1
CASSLLENTEAFF	TGTGCCAGCAGTTTGTTAGAGAACACTGAAGCTTTCTTT	-	once	TRBV12-3/TRBV12-4	TRBJ1-1
CASSFIANTEAFF	TGCGCCAGCAGCTTTATAGCGAACACTGAAGCTTTCTTT	-	-	TRBV5-1	TRBJ1-1
CASSRDSYNEQFF	TGTGCCAGCAGCCGGGACTCCTACAATGAGCAGTTCTTC	-	-	TRBV6-4	TRBJ2-1
CASSQPGLASNEQFF	TGTGCCAGCAGCCAACCGGGACTAGCTTCCAATGAGCAGTTCTTC	TRBD2	-	TRBV5-4	TRBJ2-1
CASSLVADYGYTF	TGTGCCAGCAGCTTAGTGGCAGACTATGGCTACACCTTC	-	-	TRBV7-2	TRBJ1-2
CASSLAGGNSPLHF	TGTGCCAGCAGTTTGGCAGGGGGCAATTCACCCCTCCACTTT	TRBD1	-	TRBV27	TRBJ1-6
CSVPSGRLDTQYF	TGCAGCGTTCCCAGCGGGAGATTAGATACGCAGTATTTT	TRBD2	-	TRBV29-1	TRBJ2-3
CASLQEGNSPLHF	TGTGCCAGCCTCCAGGAGGGTAATTCACCCCTCCACTTT	-	-	TRBV7-9	TRBJ1-6
CAISDRTNTGELFF	TGTGCCATCAGTGACAGAACGAACACCGGGGAGCTGTTTTTT	-	-	TRBV10-3	TRBJ2-2
CASSILTEYFYGYTF	TGTGCCAGTAGTATATTAACAGAGTATTTCTATGGCTACACCTTC	-	-	TRBV19	TRBJ1-2
CASSLRAGGYTF	TGTGCCAGCAGTTTACGTGCAGGGGGCTACACCTTC	-	-	TRBV12-3/TRBV12-4	TRBJ1-2
CASSHLWQGVDRDTEAFF	TGTGCCAGCAGCCATCTGTGGCAGGGGGTGGATCGGGACACTGAAGCTTTCTTT	TRBD1	-	TRBV3-1/TRBV3-2	TRBJ1-1
CASSSTTGINYGYTF	TGTGCCAGCAGCTCTACGACAGGGATAAACTATGGCTACACCTTC	TRBD1	-	TRBV7-9	TRBJ1-2
CASSPGTSGIFSNEQFF	TGTGCCAGCAGCCCGGGGACTAGCGGGATATTTTCGAATGAGCAGTTCTTC	TRBD2	-	TRBV7-3	TRBJ2-1
CSVVGGRDPNYGYTF	TGCAGCGTTGTCGGGGGGCGCGACCCTAACTATGGCTACACCTTC	-	-	TRBV29-1	TRBJ1-2
CASIRARTGEGTEAFF	TGTGCCAGCATCCGCGCAAGGACAGGGGAAGGCACTGAAGCTTTCTTT	TRBD1	-	TRBV2	TRBJ1-1
CASSPRRQGASEAFF	TGTGCCAGTAGTCCGCGGAGACAGGGGGCCAGTGAAGCTTTCTTT	TRBD1	once	TRBV19	TRBJ1-1
CASSPRGTGTIGKLFF	TGTGCCAGCAGCCCGAGGGGGACAGGGACAATCGGAAAACTGTTTTTT	TRBD1	-	TRBV14	TRBJ1-4
CASSEGGSASPYTF	TGTGCCAGCAGTGAAGGAGGCAGCGCGTCCCCCTACACCTTC	-	once	TRBV6-1	TRBJ1-2
CASSLYPGRNEKLFF	TGTGCCAGCAGTTTATACCCAGGCCGTAATGAAAAACTGTTTTTT	-	once	TRBV28	TRBJ1-4
CASSRLAGGPGELFF	TGTGCCAGCAGCCGACTAGCGGGAGGGCCCGGGGAGCTGTTTTTT	TRBD2	-	TRBV11-2	TRBJ2-2
CASSLGGGDIQYF	TGTGCCAGCAGCTTGGGGGGAGGTGACATTCAGTACTTC	-	-	TRBV7-9	TRBJ2-4
CASSPQPGSTDTQYF	TGTGCCAGCAGCCCGCAGCCGGGGAGCACAGATACGCAGTATTTT	-	-	TRBV5-5	TRBJ2-3
CASTNIGLGGRGYGYTF	TGTGCCAGCACCAACATCGGACTGGGAGGGAGAGGCTATGGCTACACCTTC	-	-	TRBV28	TRBJ1-2
CASSTGTSVGTQYF	TGTGCCAGCAGCACCGGGACTAGCGTGGGTACGCAGTATTTT	TRBD2	-	TRBV5-6	TRBJ2-3
CAWSVVDTQYF	TGTGCCTGGAGTGTCGTAGATACGCAGTATTTT	-	-	TRBV30	TRBJ2-3
CASSQAQAYGYTF	TGTGCCAGCAGCCAAGCACAGGCCTATGGCTACACCTTC	-	-	TRBV14	TRBJ1-2
CAFPAGSYYGYTF	TGTGCTTTCCCGGCAGGGTCGTACTATGGCTACACCTTC	-	-	TRBV30	TRBJ1-2
CASSPHLSGQGTGYTF	TGTGCCAGCAGCCCGCACCTCTCGGGACAGGGGACTGGCTACACCTTC	TRBD1	-	TRBV9	TRBJ1-2
CATSDSRGAGEKLFF	TGTGCCACCAGTGACAGCAGGGGCGCTGGGGAAAAACTGTTTTTT	-	-	TRBV24-1	TRBJ1-4
CASKRVSGNTIYF	TGCGCCAGCAAGAGAGTCTCTGGAAACACCATATATTTT	-	-	TRBV5-1	TRBJ1-3
CASRIGGSNQPQHF	TGTGCCAGTAGAATCGGGGGTAGCAATCAGCCCCAGCATTTT	-	-	TRBV19	TRBJ1-5
CASSPDSRRETQYF	TGTGCCAGCAGCCCGGACTCTCGGAGGGAGACCCAGTACTTC	-	-	TRBV3-1/TRBV3-2	TRBJ2-5
CASSQGTGWDEQFF	TGTGCCAGCAGCCAAGGTACCGGGTGGGATGAGCAGTTCTTC	-	-	TRBV3-1/TRBV3-2	TRBJ2-1